This T cell receptor (beta chain) was retrieved from a study of T cells in Graves' hyperthyroidism and ophthalmopathy. Study-wide background: Peripheral blood specimens were obtained at initial diagnosis, prior to any treatment.

Amplified TCR beta CDR3 regions came from RNA transcripts. Researchers ran a first-round RT-PCR on the TCR CDR3 using the HTBI primer set. TCRdb ran MiXCR on the multiplex PCR reads and lists one entry per CDR3 protein. The table shows about 510,000 distinct CDR3 sequences, with approximately 14% occurring only once. Patients between 18 and 65 years old had hyperthyroidism, newly diagnosed and lasting under 2 months. Those patients with uncontrolled infection, other autoimmune disease, pregnancy or lactation were excluded. In this sample, this clonotype turned up many times. Germline CDR1 MDHEN, CDR2 SYDVKM. Trimming took 4 bases from V and 4 from J, leaving 17 bases between them. There are 17 residues in the CDR3.

The genes are TRBV28 and TRBJ2-6; D might be TRBD2 (6 bases). The sequenced sample was blood. The sequence derives from a woman between 40 and 55 years old with Graves' hyperthyroidism. The CDR3 coding sequence is TGTGCCAGCAGTTCCCACACGGCGGGGCACGGGGCCAACGTCCTGACTTTC. Its translation is CASSSHTAGHGANVLTF.